Sequencing of this TCR beta chain was carried out in a study of blood T cell repertoires in COVID-19. Across the whole study: Collection of acute and convalescent COVID-19 samples took place in the United States, Italy and Spain. T cells, B-cell-depleted T cells, or PBMCs provided the cDNA or gDNA that served as material.

In the original workflow: Estimation of nucleated cell counts was performed using reference gene primer amplification. The method was immunoSEQ multiplex PCR; TCRdb's version includes in-frame clones alone and lacks a portion of them. Clone size and V and J calls were adopted from that table, with D and trimming inferred from the DNA. The sample holds around 150,000 clones, roughly 82% seen once. The CDR3 covers 14 residues. Germline loops: CDR1 SGHRS, CDR2 YFSETQ. V dropped 4 bases and J dropped 4 bases, with 14 bases sitting between them. Material: peripheral blood. The rearrangement uses TRBV5-1 and TRBJ1-1, with a possible D match to TRBD1 (5 bases). The receptor was derived from a man in his sixties or seventies with acute or convalescent COVID-19. The CDR3 spells CASSTGSGGTEAFF. CDR3 in DNA: TGCGCCAGCAGCACGGGGAGCGGGGGCACTGAAGCTTTCTTT.